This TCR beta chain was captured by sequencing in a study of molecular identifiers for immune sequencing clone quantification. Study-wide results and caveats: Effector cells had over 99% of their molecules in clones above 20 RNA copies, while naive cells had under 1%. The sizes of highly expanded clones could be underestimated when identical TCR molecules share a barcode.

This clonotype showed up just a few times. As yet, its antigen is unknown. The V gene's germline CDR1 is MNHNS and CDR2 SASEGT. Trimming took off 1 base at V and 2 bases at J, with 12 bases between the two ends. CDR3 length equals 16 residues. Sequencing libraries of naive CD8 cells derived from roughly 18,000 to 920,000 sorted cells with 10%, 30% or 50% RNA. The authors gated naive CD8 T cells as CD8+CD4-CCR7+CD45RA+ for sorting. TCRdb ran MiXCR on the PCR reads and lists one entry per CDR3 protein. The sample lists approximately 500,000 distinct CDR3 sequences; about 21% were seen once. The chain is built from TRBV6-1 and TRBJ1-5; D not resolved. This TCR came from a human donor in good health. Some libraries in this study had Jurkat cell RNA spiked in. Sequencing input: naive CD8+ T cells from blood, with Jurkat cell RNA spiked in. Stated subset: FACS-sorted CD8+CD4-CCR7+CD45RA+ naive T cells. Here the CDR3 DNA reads TGTGCCAGCAGTGAAGAGGTGAGCCTAGGCAATCAGCCCCAGCATTTT. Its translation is CASSEEVSLGNQPQHF.